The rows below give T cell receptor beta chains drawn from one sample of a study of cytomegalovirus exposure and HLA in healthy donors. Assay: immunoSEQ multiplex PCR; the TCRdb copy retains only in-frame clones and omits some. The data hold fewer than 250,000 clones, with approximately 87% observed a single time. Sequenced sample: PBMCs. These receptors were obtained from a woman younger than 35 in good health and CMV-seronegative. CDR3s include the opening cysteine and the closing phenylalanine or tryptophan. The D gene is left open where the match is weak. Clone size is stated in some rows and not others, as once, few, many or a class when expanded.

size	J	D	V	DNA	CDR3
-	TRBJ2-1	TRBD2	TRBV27	TGTGCCAGCAGCTTGACCTCGCTAGCGGGGGGGCCCAATGAGCAGTTCTTC	CASSLTSLAGGPNEQFF
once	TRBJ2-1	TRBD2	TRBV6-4	TGTGCCAGCAGTACTAGCGGGGGGGCCTTAGATGAGCAGTTCTTC	CASSTSGGALDEQFF
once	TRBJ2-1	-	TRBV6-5	TGTGCCAGCAGTAGGACTCGCTACTACAATGAGCAGTTCTTC	CASSRTRYYNEQFF
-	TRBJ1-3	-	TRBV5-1	TGCGCCAGCAGCCCGGAAACAGGGTATGGAAACACCATATATTTT	CASSPETGYGNTIYF
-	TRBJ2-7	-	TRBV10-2	TGCGCCAGCAGTGAGTCTGGCAGCTCCCCCGAGCAGTACTTC	CASSESGSSPEQYF
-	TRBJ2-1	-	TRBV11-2	TGTGCCAGCACCTTTCTAAATGAGCAGTTCTTC	CASTFLNEQFF
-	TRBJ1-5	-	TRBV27	TGTGCCAGCAGTTTAAGGGCAGCACCTTTGGGCAATCAGCCCCAGCATTTT	CASSLRAAPLGNQPQHF
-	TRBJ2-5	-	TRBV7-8	TGTGCCAGCAGCTTAGAAGCAGGGTTGGAGACCCAGTACTTC	CASSLEAGLETQYF
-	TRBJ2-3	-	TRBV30	TGTGCCTTTAGTCTACAGGTTAAGGATACGCAGTATTTT	CAFSLQVKDTQYF
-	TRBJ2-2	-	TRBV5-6	TGTGCCAGCAGCTCCAGCACCGGGGAGCTGTTTTTT	CASSSSTGELFF
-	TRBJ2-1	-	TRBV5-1	TGCGCCAGCAGCTTGGAAACAGGACTCTCCTACAATGAGCAGTTCTTC	CASSLETGLSYNEQFF
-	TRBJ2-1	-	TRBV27	TGTGCCAGCAGTTCTCTGGGGGGATCCTACAATGAGCAGTTCTTC	CASSSLGGSYNEQFF
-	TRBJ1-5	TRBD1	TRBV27	TGTGCCAGCAGAACAGGGGTTTGGAGCAATCAGCCCCAGCATTTT	CASRTGVWSNQPQHF
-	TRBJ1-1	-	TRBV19	TGTGCCAGTAGTATTAGACCCACTGAAGCTTTCTTT	CASSIRPTEAFF
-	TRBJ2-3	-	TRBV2	TGTGCCAGCAGTGGGGGTATAGGGACTGGCACAGATACGCAGTATTTT	CASSGGIGTGTDTQYF
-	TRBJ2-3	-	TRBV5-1	TGCGCCAGCAGCTTGATGGCGGGACTGGCAGATACGCAGTATTTT	CASSLMAGLADTQYF
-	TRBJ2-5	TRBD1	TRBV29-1	TGCAGCGTAGATGGACAGGCGCAGACCCAGTACTTC	CSVDGQAQTQYF
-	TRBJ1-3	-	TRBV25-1	TGTGCCAGCAGTCGGGGGGGAAACACCATATATTTT	CASSRGGNTIYF
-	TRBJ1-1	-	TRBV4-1	TGCGCCAGCAGCCCGGAAGTGTCCATGAACACTGAAGCTTTCTTT	CASSPEVSMNTEAFF
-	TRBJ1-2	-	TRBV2	TGTGCCAGCACCCTGGAAGCTGAGAACTATGGCTACACCTTC	CASTLEAENYGYTF
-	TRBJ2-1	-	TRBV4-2	TGTGCCAGCAGCCAGCTAGGTAGTGCCTACAATGAGCAGTTCTTC	CASSQLGSAYNEQFF
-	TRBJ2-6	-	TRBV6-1	TGTGCCAGCAGTGACGGGTTGACGGTCTCTGGGGCCAACGTCCTGACTTTC	CASSDGLTVSGANVLTF
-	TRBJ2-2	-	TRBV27	TGTGCCAGCGGCCCCCGGAGGGTAAACGGGGAGCTGTTTTTT	CASGPRRVNGELFF
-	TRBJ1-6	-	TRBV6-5	TGTGCCAGCTCTGTCTATAATTCACCCCTCCACTTT	CASSVYNSPLHF
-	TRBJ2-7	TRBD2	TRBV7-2	TGTGCCAGCAGCTTAGTCCCGGGCGGGAGGTCCTACGAGCAGTACTTC	CASSLVPGGRSYEQYF
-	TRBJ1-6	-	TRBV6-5	TGTGCCAGCAGTTACGGGAGGGCTTGGGATAATTCACCCCTCCACTTT	CASSYGRAWDNSPLHF
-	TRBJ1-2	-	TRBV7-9	TGTGCCAGCAGCTTAGCGAGCGGAACAAACTATGGCTACACCTTC	CASSLASGTNYGYTF
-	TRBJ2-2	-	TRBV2	TGTGCCAGCAGTACAGGGTTAGTGGCACCCGGGGAGCTGTTTTTT	CASSTGLVAPGELFF
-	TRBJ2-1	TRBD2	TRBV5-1	TGCGCCAGCAGCCAGAGAATAGTCACTAGCGGTACCTACAATGAGCAGTTCTTC	CASSQRIVTSGTYNEQFF
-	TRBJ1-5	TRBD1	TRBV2	TGTGCCAGCAAAGGTGGACAGGCAAGTAATCAGCCCCAGCATTTT	CASKGGQASNQPQHF
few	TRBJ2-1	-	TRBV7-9	TGTGCCAGCGGTAAGGAGCGGGTCTCCTACAATGAGCAGTTCTTC	CASGKERVSYNEQFF